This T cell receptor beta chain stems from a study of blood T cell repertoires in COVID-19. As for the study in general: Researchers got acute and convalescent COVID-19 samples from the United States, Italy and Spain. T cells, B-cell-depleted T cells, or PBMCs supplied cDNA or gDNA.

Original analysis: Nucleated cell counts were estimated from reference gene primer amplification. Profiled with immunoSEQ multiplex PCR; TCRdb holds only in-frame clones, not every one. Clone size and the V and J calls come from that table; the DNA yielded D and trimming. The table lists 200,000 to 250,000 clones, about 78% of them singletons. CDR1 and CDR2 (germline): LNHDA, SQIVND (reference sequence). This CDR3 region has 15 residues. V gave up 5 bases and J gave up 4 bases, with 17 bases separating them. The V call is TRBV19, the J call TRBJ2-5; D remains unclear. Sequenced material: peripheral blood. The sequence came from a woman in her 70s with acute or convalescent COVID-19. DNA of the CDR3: TGTGCCAGTAGTCCCGACCCGAGGATGGGAGAGACCCAGTACTTC. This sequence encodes CASSPDPRMGETQYF.